These 31 T cell receptor beta chains originate from one sample sequenced in a study of CD4+ T cells in melanoma. Measured with immunoSEQ multiplex PCR; TCRdb has only the in-frame clones, and not every one. Here the sample spans around 100,000 clones, around 92% being singletons. The sequenced sample consisted of peripheral blood. The receptors were sampled from a human donor with melanoma.

J is TRBJ1-6 and V is TRBV9; D gene ambiguous. Trimming removed 3 bases at V and 14 bases at J, with 15 bases between. The CDR3 has 13 residues. Germline V gene lookup returns CDR1 SGDLS and CDR2 YYNGEE. The CDR3 reads CASSDIGLPALHF. DNA for the CDR3: TGTGCCAGCAGCGACATCGGACTTCCGGCCCTCCACTTT.

The gene calls are TRBV28 and TRBJ1-5; weak D call: TRBD1 (5 bases). The germline gives CDR1 MDHEN, CDR2 SYDVKM. The CDR3 is 16 amino acids. V was cut by 4 bases and J by 3 bases, with 16 bases left in between. The CDR3 here is CASSSGGITYNQPQHF. The CDR3 region has the DNA TGTGCCAGCAGTTCCGGGGGGATAACGTACAATCAGCCCCAGCATTTT. The variable domain in full, completed from reference TRBV28 and TRBJ1-5, reads DVKVTQSSRYLVKRTGEKVFLECVQDMDHENMFWYRQDPGLGLRLIYFSYDVKMKEKGDIPEGYSVSREKKERFSLILESASTNQTSMYLCASSSGGITYNQPQHFGDGTRLSIL.

This chain uses TRBV13 with TRBJ1-1; unclear D gene. The CDR3 extends over 12 amino acids. V was cut by 5 bases and J by 4 bases, with 8 bases left in between. The germline V gene encodes CDR1 PRHDT and CDR2 FYEKMQ (reference sequence). The CDR3 is CASSRGTTEAFF. CDR3 in DNA: TGTGCCAGCAGCCGTGGCACCACTGAAGCTTTCTTT.

The chain joins TRBV7-9 to TRBJ2-3; D remains ambiguous. CDR1 SEHNR and CDR2 FQNEAQ come from the germline V gene (reference sequence). V lost 5 bases and J 6 bases, leaving 9 bases between the germline ends. The CDR3 is 12 amino acids. The CDR3 nucleotides are TGTGCCAGCAGCCTCCGGGTGGATACGCAGTATTTT. Protein sequence: CASSLRVDTQYF.

The chain has TRBV7-2 and TRBJ2-1; D gene ambiguous. The V end lost 5 bases, the J end lost 7 bases, and 12 bases lay between the germline ends. Per germline, CDR1 SGHTA and CDR2 FQGNSA. This CDR3 has 13 amino acids. The CDR3 here is CASSLGRLNEQFF. The CDR3 nucleotides are TGTGCCAGCAGCCTCGGGCGGTTGAATGAGCAGTTCTTC.

The V and J genes are TRBV6-5 and TRBJ2-2, with a weak D call TRBD2 (6 bases). Germline V gene sequence: CDR1 MNHEY, CDR2 SVGAGI. This CDR3 spans 16 amino acids. The V and J ends lost 0 bases and 0 bases respectively, with 8 bases between them. The DNA for the CDR3 is TGTGCCAGCAGTTACTCGGGACTTTCGAACACCGGGGAGCTGTTTTTT. Translating it yields CASSYSGLSNTGELFF.

The rearrangement uses TRBV30 and TRBJ1-3, with a possible D match to TRBD1 (5 bases). Trimming shortened V by 0 bases and J by 0 bases, and 18 bases separated the two germline ends. This CDR3 comprises 18 residues. Germline V gene data show CDR1 as GTSNPN and CDR2 as SVGIG (reference sequence). CDR3 region: CAWSVDTDSRPSGNTIYF. CDR3 sequence (DNA): TGTGCCTGGAGTGTAGATACAGACAGTAGACCCTCTGGAAACACCATATATTTT.

This chain connects TRBV9 to TRBJ2-3, with D perhaps matching TRBD1 or TRBD2 (6 bases each). Germline V CDR1 and CDR2: SGDLS, YYNGEE. V lost 4 bases and J 1 base, leaving 28 bases between the germline ends. The CDR3 spans 20 residues. CDR3 nucleotides: TGTGCCAGCAGCACCCGAAGGGGGAGTGACGCTAGCGCAGGCACAGATACGCAGTATTTT. Amino acid sequence: CASSTRRGSDASAGTDTQYF. Based on the CDR3 plus reference TRBV9 and TRBJ2-3, the full variable domain is DSGVTQTPKHLITATGQRVTLRCSPRSGDLSVYWYQQSLDQGLQFLIQYYNGEERAKGNILERFSAQQFPDLHSELNLSSLELGDSALYFCASSTRRGSDASAGTDTQYFGPGTRLTVL.

The rearrangement uses TRBV28 and TRBJ2-1; D perhaps matches TRBD1 (6 bases). The CDR3 length is 16 residues. The V end lost 6 bases, the J end lost 7 bases, and 22 bases lay between the germline ends. Germline V CDR1 and CDR2: MDHEN, SYDVKM. In DNA form, the CDR3 reads TGTGCCAGCAGACCCCGGACTTATCGGGGACAAAATGAGCAGTTCTTC. It yields the protein CASRPRTYRGQNEQFF.

V gene TRBV11-2 combines with J gene TRBJ2-1; D possibly matches TRBD1 or TRBD2 (6 bases each). Germline CDR1 is SGHAT and CDR2 is FQNNGV. The CDR3 extends over 15 amino acids. Trimming took off 5 bases at V and 0 bases at J, with 11 bases between the two ends. The CDR3 spells CASSGGRGSYNEQFF. The CDR3 coding sequence is TGTGCCAGCAGCGGGGGGCGCGGCTCCTACAATGAGCAGTTCTTC.

V usage is TRBV9 and J usage is TRBJ2-2, with 7 bases that match TRBD2. V shed 4 bases and J 6 bases; nucleotides not matched to a gene: 9. The CDR3 extends over 15 amino acids. The V gene's germline CDR1 is SGDLS and CDR2 YYNGEE. For the CDR3, the DNA is TGTGCCAGCAGCTCCCCGACTAGCCCATCCGGGGAGCTGTTTTTT. As protein: CASSSPTSPSGELFF.

This chain connects TRBV2 to TRBJ2-3; 7 bases map to TRBD2. Germline CDR1 is SNHLY and CDR2 is FYNNEI. The CDR3 spans 13 residues. The CDR3 sequence: CASGEGGTDTQYF. The CDR3 DNA reads as TGTGCTTCTGGGGAGGGAGGCACAGATACGCAGTATTTT.

This sequence joins TRBV14 and TRBJ2-7; D may be TRBD1 (5 bases). The CDR3 consists of 13 residues. The V end was cut by 1 base, the J end by 3 bases, with 7 bases between. Germline V lookup: CDR1 SGHDN, CDR2 FVKESK. The CDR3: CASSQAGYYEQYF. CDR3 sequence (DNA): TGTGCCAGCAGCCAAGCAGGGTACTACGAGCAGTACTTC.

The V gene is TRBV6-5, the J gene TRBJ1-3; D is possibly TRBD1 (5 bases). V was cut by 0 bases and J by 2 bases, with 11 bases left in between. The CDR3 runs 16 residues. Germline CDR1 reads MNHEY; CDR2 reads SVGAGI. CDR3 residues: CASSYSLTEPGNTIYF. In nucleotides, the CDR3 is TGTGCCAGCAGTTACTCGCTGACAGAGCCTGGAAACACCATATATTTT.

V and J are TRBV29-1 and TRBJ1-1; 7 bases are a match to TRBD1. The CDR3 runs 13 residues. J lost 5 bases, V lost 5 bases, and 8 bases had no gene match. CDR1 is SQVTM, CDR2 ANQGSEA, per germline. Written as DNA, the CDR3 is TGCAGCGTTACAGGGGAGGTGGAAACTGAAGCTTTCTTT. It yields the protein CSVTGEVETEAFF.

The rearrangement uses TRBV5-1 and TRBJ2-3; unclear D gene. Germline-derived CDR1 and CDR2 are SGHRS and YFSETQ. V lost 0 bases to trimming and J lost 7 bases, with 6 bases between them. This CDR3 has 12 residues. This chain's CDR3 is CASSLEWYTQYF. CDR3 sequence (DNA): TGCGCCAGCAGCTTGGAGTGGTATACGCAGTATTTT.

CDR3 in amino acids: CASSFGTGAGYYTF. In DNA, the CDR3 is TGCGCCAGCAGCTTCGGGACAGGGGCTGGCTACTACACCTTC. The rearrangement joins TRBV5-1 to TRBJ1-2, with 10 bases fitting TRBD1. The CDR3 sequence is 14 residues long. The germline CDR1 and CDR2 sequences are SGHRS and YFSETQ. V gave up 2 bases and J gave up 10 bases; unmatched junction bases: 8. Variable domain in full (rest from reference TRBV5-1 and TRBJ1-2): KAGVTQTPRYLIKTRGQQVTLSCSPISGHRSVSWYQQTPGQGLQFLFEYFSETQRNKGNFPGRFSGRQFSNSRSEMNVSTLELGDSALYLCASSFGTGAGYYTFGSGTRLTVV.

CDR3 residues: CASSYRGRFQNIQYF. The CDR3 DNA reads TGTGCCAGCAGCTACAGGGGGCGTTTCCAAAACATTCAGTACTTC. V usage is TRBV7-8 and J usage is TRBJ2-4, with 9 bases that match TRBD1. V dropped 4 bases and J dropped 5; count of bases not matched to a gene: 6. CDR1 and CDR2 from the germline V gene are SGHVS and FQNEAQ. CDR3 length: 15 residues.

The V call is TRBV7-2, the J call TRBJ1-2; tentative D call: TRBD1 (5 bases). Trimming left V 5 bases short and J 4 bases short, with 14 bases between. This CDR3 is 14 amino acids long. Germline V lookup: CDR1 SGHTA, CDR2 FQGNSA. CDR3 sequence: CASSPQGTGYGYTF. CDR3 bases: TGTGCCAGCAGCCCACAAGGGACCGGCTATGGCTACACCTTC.

This chain's CDR3 is CASIAGGPDTQYF. The CDR3 nucleotides read TGTGCCAGCATAGCGGGAGGGCCGGATACGCAGTATTTT. The chain has TRBV9 and TRBJ2-3; the match to TRBD2 covers 11 bases. In germline, CDR1 is SGDLS, CDR2 YYNGEE. The J segment lost 6 bases and the V segment lost 6 bases, leaving 3 bases of the junction unmatched. This CDR3 comprises 13 residues.

This clone was observed a few times. The chain recombines TRBV9 with TRBJ1-1, with D possibly TRBD1 on 6 matching bases. The V end was cut by 2 bases, the J end by 1 base, with 9 bases between. The CDR3 is 14 residues long. Germline CDR1 is SGDLS and CDR2 is YYNGEE. The CDR3 is CASSVTGQNTEAFF. The CDR3, as DNA: TGTGCCAGCAGCGTGACAGGCCAGAACACTGAAGCTTTCTTT.

J is TRBJ2-7 and V is TRBV5-1; possibly TRBD1 for D (6 bases). From germline, CDR1 is SGHRS and CDR2 YFSETQ. Trimming left V 4 bases short and J 0 bases short, with 14 bases between. CDR3 length equals 15 residues. CDR3 in DNA: TGCGCCAGCAGCGGACCGGGACACAACTCCTACGAGCAGTACTTC. Encoded protein: CASSGPGHNSYEQYF.

CDR3 amino acids: CAWSSGTVEAFF. The CDR3 coding sequence is TGTGCCTGGAGTTCTGGGACCGTTGAAGCTTTCTTT. V gene TRBV30 combines with J gene TRBJ1-1; D possibly corresponds to TRBD1 (5 bases). The CDR3 totals 12 residues. V was cut by 2 bases and J by 7 bases, with 11 bases left in between. Germline V lookup: CDR1 GTSNPN, CDR2 SVGIG (reference sequence). The variable domain in full, with the rest retrieved from reference TRBV30 and TRBJ1-1, is SQTIHQWPATLVQPVGSPLSLECTVEGTSNPNLYWYRQAAGRGLQLLFYSVGIGQISSEVPQNLSASRPQDRQFILSSKKLLLSDSGFYLCAWSSGTVEAFFGQGTRLTVV.

CDR3 sequence: CASSLAAAGYQPQHF. The CDR3 nucleotides read TGTGCCAGCAGTTTAGCTGCGGCAGGTTATCAGCCCCAGCATTTT. V gene TRBV27 combines with J gene TRBJ1-5, with D uncertain. Looked up from germline, CDR1 is MNHEY and CDR2 is SMNVEV (reference sequence). The V gene lost 2 bases and the J gene lost 5 bases, with 13 bases spanning the gap. The CDR3 length is 15 residues.

The gene calls are TRBV6-1 and TRBJ2-7; 9 bases fit TRBD1. The CDR3 extends over 15 amino acids. With 6 bases clipped from V and 2 bases from J, the junction kept 8 bases outside the gene matches. CDR1 and CDR2 (germline): MNHNS, SASEGT. CDR3 protein: CASSPRDRETYEQYF. The CDR3 DNA reads as TGTGCCAGCAGCCCCCGGGACAGGGAAACCTACGAGCAGTACTTC.

The chain employs TRBV9 and TRBJ1-2, with D unresolved. The germline V gene encodes CDR1 SGDLS and CDR2 YYNGEE. Trimming stripped 0 bases from V and 2 bases from J, with 5 bases between. This CDR3 has 13 amino acids. CDR3 sequence (DNA): TGTGCCAGCAGCGTAGGGCCCAACTATGGCTACACCTTC. Residues: CASSVGPNYGYTF.

V is TRBV19 and J is TRBJ2-5; D remains ambiguous. V was cut by 4 bases and J by 6 bases, with 12 bases left in between. This CDR3 has 13 amino acids. CDR1 and CDR2 from the germline V gene are LNHDA and SQIVND (reference sequence). DNA for the CDR3: TGTGCCAGTAGTAACGGGCCCTTGAAGACCCAGTACTTC. This codes for CASSNGPLKTQYF.

The CDR3 loop reads CASSLPPGQGTEAFF. The CDR3 DNA follows: TGTGCCAGCAGCCTTCCTCCCGGACAGGGAACTGAAGCTTTCTTT. This chain joins TRBV28 and TRBJ1-1; 8 nucleotides align to TRBD1. The germline V gene has CDR1 MDHEN and CDR2 SYDVKM. With V trimmed by 6 bases and J by 5 bases, 11 bases remained unmatched. CDR3 length equals 15 residues.

The chain couples TRBV7-2 to TRBJ2-7, with 8 bases lining up with TRBD1. Germline loops: CDR1 SGHTA, CDR2 FQGNSA. V shed 6 bases and J 0 bases; nucleotides not matched to a gene: 7. The CDR3 contains 15 residues. This CDR3 is CASRAGGGSSYEQYF. CDR3 DNA: TGTGCCAGCAGGGCAGGGGGCGGTAGCTCCTACGAGCAGTACTTC.

The chain links TRBV5-1 to TRBJ2-3; the D gene is possibly TRBD1 (6 bases). The CDR3 consists of 14 residues. The germline V gene encodes CDR1 SGHRS and CDR2 YFSETQ. Trimming left V 5 bases short and J 2 bases short, with 12 bases between. The CDR3 here is CASSHQGHTDTQYF. Here the CDR3 DNA reads TGCGCCAGCAGTCATCAGGGACACACAGATACGCAGTATTTT. Together with reference TRBV5-1 and TRBJ2-3, the CDR3 gives the full variable domain: KAGVTQTPRYLIKTRGQQVTLSCSPISGHRSVSWYQQTPGQGLQFLFEYFSETQRNKGNFPGRFSGRQFSNSRSEMNVSTLELGDSALYLCASSHQGHTDTQYFGPGTRLTVL.

This sequence joins TRBV7-9 and TRBJ1-2, with D uncertain. Germline assignment: CDR1 SEHNR and CDR2 FQNEAQ (reference sequence). The length of the CDR3 is 12 residues. Trimming removed 0 bases at V and 5 bases at J, with 4 bases between. The CDR3 nucleotides are TGTGCCAGCAGCTTAGCAGTTTATGGCTACACCTTC. Its protein product is CASSLAVYGYTF. The full variable domain, in which reference TRBV7-9 and TRBJ1-2 provide the parts outside the CDR3, is DTGVSQNPRHKITKRGQNVTFRCDPISEHNRLYWYRQTLGQGPEFLTYFQNEAQLEKSRLLSDRFSAERPKGSFSTLEIQRTEQGDSAMYLCASSLAVYGYTFGSGTRLTVV.